The source of this T cell receptor (beta chain) is a study of T cell responses to AZD1222 COVID-19 vaccine. General observations from the study: Increased Spike-specific TCR breadth and depth were observed after two AZD1222 doses. The repertoires were collected only after the peak T cell response. At baseline, just 6 or 7 AZD1222 recipients tested seropositive.

The assay was immunoSEQ multiplex PCR, and TCRdb's table has in-frame clones only and misses some. The sample holds over 100,000 clones; approximately 91% are singletons and the top ten take 1.5% to 2%. Losses at the gene ends were 7 bases for V and 4 bases for J; bases not matched to a gene: 13. Germline V gene sequence: CDR1 SEHNR, CDR2 FQNEAQ (reference sequence). This CDR3 is 15 amino acids long. There are a few counts of this clone. Its antigen is still unknown. The input for sequencing was peripheral blood, taken on day 0 of AZD1222 vaccination. This receptor was identified in an adult in good health. The rearrangement joins TRBV7-9 to TRBJ2-7; 7 nucleotides match TRBD2. This CDR3 reads CASNRPAGPHYEQYF. CDR3 coding DNA: TGTGCCAGCAACCGTCCAGCGGGACCACATTACGAGCAGTACTTC.